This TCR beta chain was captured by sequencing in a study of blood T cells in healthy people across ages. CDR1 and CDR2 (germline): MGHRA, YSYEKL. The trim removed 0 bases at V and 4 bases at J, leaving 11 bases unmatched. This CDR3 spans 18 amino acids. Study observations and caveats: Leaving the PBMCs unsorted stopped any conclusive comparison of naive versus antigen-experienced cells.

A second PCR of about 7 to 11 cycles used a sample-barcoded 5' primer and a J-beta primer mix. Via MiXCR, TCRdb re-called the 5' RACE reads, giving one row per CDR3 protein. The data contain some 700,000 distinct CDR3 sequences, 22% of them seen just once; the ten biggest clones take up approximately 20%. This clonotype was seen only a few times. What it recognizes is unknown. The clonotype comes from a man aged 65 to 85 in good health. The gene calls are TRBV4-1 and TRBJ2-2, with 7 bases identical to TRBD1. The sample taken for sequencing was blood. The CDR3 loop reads CASSQEGQKNFGTGELFF. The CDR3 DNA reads TGCGCCAGCAGCCAAGAGGGACAGAAGAACTTTGGCACCGGGGAGCTGTTTTTT.